The T cell receptor (beta chain) described here comes from a study of patients and donors after allogeneic stem cell transplantation. Germline-derived CDR1 and CDR2 are KGHSH and LQKENI. The CDR3 is 17 amino acids. V was pared by 6 bases and J by 0 bases, with 17 bases between. TCRdb itself ran the RT-PCR reads through MiXCR, one entry per CDR3 protein. This table holds over 350,000 distinct CDR3 sequences, approximately 16% found once. Material: blood, either unsorted or a sorted T cell fraction (not recorded which). This chain links TRBV18 with TRBJ1-4; D possibly corresponds to TRBD1 (6 bases). The TCR was taken from a human donor who was either an allogeneic HSCT recipient or a stem cell or donor lymphocyte infusion donor (not recorded which). It is not recorded whose cells these are; they may come from a transplant donor. CDR3: CASSPRDTRATNEKLFF. The CDR3 DNA reads TGTGCCAGCTCCCCAAGGGACACGCGTGCAACTAATGAAAAACTGTTTTTT.